These 3 T cell receptor beta chains were sequenced from one sample in a study of a mutant IDH1 vaccine in newly diagnosed glioma. The assay was immunoSEQ multiplex PCR, and TCRdb's table has in-frame clones only and misses some. The sample yields some 63,000 clones, roughly 71% seen once. This sample's time point: week 35, safety follow-up. With topical imiquimod, each dose of the vaccine consisted of 300 ug of mutant IDH1 20-mer peptide. The antigens of these receptors remain unknown. Sequencing was performed on PBMCs, taken from a glioma patient whose treatment included an IDH1 peptide vaccine. The receptor source for this set is a man between 50 and 59 years old with glioma.

The gene calls are TRBV30 and TRBJ2-3, with TRBD1 matching 9 bases. Germline V lookup: CDR1 GTSNPN, CDR2 SVGIG (reference sequence). V lost 1 base to trimming and J lost 4 bases; unmatched junction nucleotides: 0. This CDR3 has 13 amino acids. The CDR3 coding sequence is TGTGCCTGGAGTGGACAGGGGGCAGATACGCAGTATTTT. Residues: CAWSGQGADTQYF.

This clone occurred a few times. The V gene is TRBV6-1, the J gene TRBJ1-6, with D hard to call. Germline assignment: CDR1 MNHNS and CDR2 SASEGT. The CDR3 has 18 amino acids. V was trimmed by 4 bases and J by 7 bases, leaving 23 bases between them. The CDR3 DNA reads TGTGCCAGCAGTGGAAGAATGGAAGCTATCTTACTCAATTCACCCCTCCACTTT. It is translated as CASSGRMEAILLNSPLHF.

The chain carries TRBV6-5 and TRBJ2-7, with D perhaps TRBD1 or TRBD2 (5 bases each). The CDR3 has 15 residues. The V gene lost 2 bases and the J gene lost 1 base, with 12 bases spanning the gap. Germline assignment: CDR1 MNHEY and CDR2 SVGAGI. CDR3 protein: CASSYQSWGSYEQYF. The CDR3 DNA reads TGTGCCAGCAGTTACCAATCTTGGGGGTCCTACGAGCAGTACTTC.